This is a list of T cell receptor beta chains from one sample in a study of PD-1 blockade in classical Hodgkin lymphoma. Clones were sequenced by immunoSEQ multiplex PCR, and TCRdb holds only the in-frame ones, with some missing. The repertoire holds fewer than 100,000 clones, with 85% to 95% as singletons. Material: peripheral blood mononuclear cells (PBMCs), obtained before the fourth cycle of nivolumab. The receptors derive from a human donor with classical Hodgkin lymphoma. Both conserved end residues are part of each CDR3. D genes are given only for firm matches. Clone size is not always given. Where it is, it says once, few, many or a class for expanded clones.

- TRBJ2-2 TRBV5-1 17 - TGCGCCAGCAGCTCCGCCCTGGGGCGTCAAGGTACCGGGGAGCTGTTTTTT CASSSALGRQGTGELFF
once TRBJ2-5 TRBV7-7 17 TRBD2 TGTGCTAGCAGCTTCGGACTAGCGGGAGGGCCGGGGGAGACCCAGTACTTC CASSFGLAGGPGETQYF
- TRBJ2-5 TRBV28 14 - TGTGCCAGCAGTCTCCAGGCGAGACAAGAGACCCAGTACTTC CASSLQARQETQYF
- TRBJ1-1 TRBV9 15 TRBD1 TGTGCCAGCAGCGCCCCAGGGGGACGGGGCACTGAAGCTTTCTTT CASSAPGGRGTEAFF
- TRBJ2-7 TRBV28 14 TRBD2 TGTGCCAGCACTACTCAGCGGGAGGGGTACGAGCAGTACTTC CASTTQREGYEQYF
- TRBJ2-7 TRBV7-8 13 - TGTGCCAGCAGCTTACTCCGCACCTACGAGCAGTACTTC CASSLLRTYEQYF
- TRBJ1-5 TRBV28 12 - TGTGCCAGCAGTAGCCCCTTGGAGCCCCAGCATTTT CASSSPLEPQHF
- TRBJ2-7 TRBV11-2 14 TRBD2 TGTGCCAGCAGCTTAGACCTAGCGGTCTACGAGCAGTACTTC CASSLDLAVYEQYF
- TRBJ1-1 TRBV28 15 - TGTGCCAGCAGGCCTTTCAGGGGTATGAACACTGAAGCTTTCTTT CASRPFRGMNTEAFF
- TRBJ2-1 TRBV27 13 TRBD2 TGTGCCAGCAGTCCGGGGAGGGGAAATGAGCAGTTCTTC CASSPGRGNEQFF
- TRBJ1-2 TRBV7-8 20 TRBD1 TGTGCCAGCAGCTTTGGGCGATTCAATCCTGCCGGGACAGCCAATTATGGCTACACCTTC CASSFGRFNPAGTANYGYTF
- TRBJ1-5 TRBV27 16 - TGTGCCAGCAGGGCGGGGGGCCCGAATAGCAATCAGCCCCAGCATTTT CASRAGGPNSNQPQHF
- TRBJ1-2 TRBV7-8 13 - TGTGCCAGCAGCTCCCTGCGCGACTATGGCTACACCTTC CASSSLRDYGYTF
- TRBJ1-5 TRBV6-5 14 - TGTGCCACCAAGAAATACGGGGCTGGTCAGCCCCAGCATTTT CATKKYGAGQPQHF
- TRBJ2-3 TRBV29-1 16 TRBD1 TGCAGCGTCGATGGCCGGGACAGGGGTATCACAGATACGCAGTATTTT CSVDGRDRGITDTQYF
- TRBJ1-4 TRBV7-6 17 - TGTGCCAGCAGCCCGTTACAGGGCCCTGCAACTAATGAAAAACTGTTTTTT CASSPLQGPATNEKLFF
- TRBJ2-7 TRBV4-1 16 TRBD2 TGCGCCAGCGGGAGACTCAGCGGGACGAGCTCCTACGAGCAGTACTTC CASGRLSGTSSYEQYF
- TRBJ2-3 TRBV5-1 15 - TGCGCCAGCAGCTTCCCGACAGGAGGCACAGATACGCAGTATTTT CASSFPTGGTDTQYF
- TRBJ2-7 TRBV29-1 14 TRBD2 TGCAGCGTCTTCCTAGCGGAGGCCATCTACGAGCAGTACTTC CSVFLAEAIYEQYF
few TRBJ1-5 TRBV19 14 TRBD1 TGTGCCAGTAGTGGGACAGGGGGCAATCAGCCCCAGCATTTT CASSGTGGNQPQHF
- TRBJ2-1 TRBV7-2 15 TRBD2 TGTGCCAGCAGCTTCATAGCGGGCCCTTGGAATGAGCAGTTCTTC CASSFIAGPWNEQFF
- TRBJ2-7 TRBV5-1 18 TRBD2 TGCGCCAGCAGCTTGGAGGTTGGGCGGGGGACTTCCACCTACGAGCAGTACTTC CASSLEVGRGTSTYEQYF
- TRBJ2-5 TRBV4-1 17 - TGCGCCAGCAGCCAAGTGGGTGGCAGCTATATTGAAGAGACCCAGTACTTC CASSQVGGSYIEETQYF
- TRBJ1-2 TRBV6-1 14 TRBD1 TGTGCCAGCACCGGGACAGGGGACTACTATGGCTACACCTTC CASTGTGDYYGYTF
- TRBJ2-2 TRBV6-6 13 - TGTGCCAGCAGTTCGACGACGACCGGGGAGCTGTTTTTT CASSSTTTGELFF
medium-sized TRBJ1-1 TRBV5-6 11 - TGTGCCAGCAGCTTCGGGACGGAAGCTTTCTTT CASSFGTEAFF
- TRBJ2-7 TRBV5-1 12 - TGCGCCAGCAGCCCAGGGGATTACGAGCAGTACTTC CASSPGDYEQYF
- TRBJ2-3 TRBV29-1 15 TRBD1 TGCAGCGTTGAAGATGTGACAGGGTTGACAGATACGCAGTATTTT CSVEDVTGLTDTQYF
- TRBJ2-3 TRBV9 16 - TGTGCCAGCAGCGTACGTACCTCCTCCAACACAGATACGCAGTATTTT CASSVRTSSNTDTQYF
few TRBJ1-1 TRBV13 15 - TGTGCCAGCAGCTTAGAAGCCCAGGGACTCACTGAAGCTTTCTTT CASSLEAQGLTEAFF
- TRBJ2-3 TRBV9 13 - TGTGCCAGCAGCGTAGAGGTGCCAGATACGCAGTATTTT CASSVEVPDTQYF
- TRBJ2-7 TRBV9 12 - TGTGCCAGCAGCGTAACGGGTCACGAGCAGTACTTC CASSVTGHEQYF
- TRBJ2-5 TRBV6-5 15 - TGTGCCAGCAGTTACTCGAATAGCCGCCAAGAGACCCAGTACTTC CASSYSNSRQETQYF
- TRBJ2-2 TRBV4-2 18 TRBD2 TGTGCCAGCAGCCAGGGACTAGCGGGAGGCGCGAACACCGGGGAGCTGTTTTTT CASSQGLAGGANTGELFF
- TRBJ2-1 TRBV7-9 16 - TGTGCCAGCAGCTTAATGACCCTCCGGCCTTACAATGAGCAGTTCTTC CASSLMTLRPYNEQFF
- TRBJ2-7 TRBV23-1 20 TRBD2 TGCGCCAGCAGTCATCGAAACGCAGAGTCTAGCGGGAGCGAAATAACCGAGCAGTACTTC CASSHRNAESSGSEITEQYF
- TRBJ1-4 TRBV30 15 TRBD1 TGTGCCTGGGCCCCTGGACAGGCACATAATGAAAAACTGTTTTTT CAWAPGQAHNEKLFF
- TRBJ1-1 TRBV27 16 - TGTGCCAGCAGTCCCAGGGTGCAGGGAAAGGGCACTGAAGCTTTCTTT CASSPRVQGKGTEAFF
- TRBJ2-1 TRBV28 18 TRBD2 TGTGCCAGCAGTTTAATAGCGGGAGCTTCTAGGGGCTACAATGAGCAGTTCTTC CASSLIAGASRGYNEQFF
- TRBJ2-7 TRBV29-1 12 - TGCAGCGTCGACCGGGGTCCCTACGAGCAGTACTTC CSVDRGPYEQYF
- TRBJ2-7 TRBV20-1 11 - TGCAGTGCTCTGCCCACCTACGAGCAGTACTTC CSALPTYEQYF
- TRBJ2-7 TRBV7-9 14 - TGTGCCAGCAGCCCAGAAAGGGACGGGTACGAGCAGTACTTC CASSPERDGYEQYF
- TRBJ2-2 TRBV9 12 - TGTGCCAGCAGCCCCCGGTTAACGGAGCTGTTTTTT CASSPRLTELFF
- TRBJ1-1 TRBV11-2 13 - TGTGCCAGCAGGAAGGCCGGGAACACTGAAGCTTTCTTT CASRKAGNTEAFF
- TRBJ2-7 TRBV10-3 16 TRBD2 TGTGCCATCAGTGAACTAGCGGGCCAAGTCTCCTACGAGCAGTACTTC CAISELAGQVSYEQYF
few TRBJ2-5 TRBV6-5 15 - TGTGCCAGCAGTTACACAGGGACGTCCTACGAGACCCAGTACTTC CASSYTGTSYETQYF
- TRBJ2-3 TRBV6-5 15 - TGTGCCAGCAGTTACGATAGCGTGGGCACAGATACGCAGTATTTT CASSYDSVGTDTQYF
- TRBJ2-1 TRBV5-1 20 TRBD2 TGCGCCAGCAGCCCGGAGGGGACTAGCGGGAGATTGAGCTCCTACAATGAGCAGTTCTTC CASSPEGTSGRLSSYNEQFF
- TRBJ2-7 TRBV5-1 13 - TGCGCCAGCAGCAAGGGACACCTCTACGAGCAGTACTTC CASSKGHLYEQYF
- TRBJ1-4 TRBV5-6 17 - TGTGCCAGCACCTTAGGGGCCAGGGGAGCTAGAAATGAAAAACTGTTTTTT CASTLGARGARNEKLFF
- TRBJ2-1 TRBV19 19 TRBD2 TGTGCCAGTAGTGCCCAGCCTCTAGCGGGAGTCACAGGAAACAATGAGCAGTTCTTC CASSAQPLAGVTGNNEQFF
- TRBJ1-2 TRBV19 14 - TGTGCCAGTAGTATCTCACGGGTTAACTATGGCTACACCTTC CASSISRVNYGYTF
- TRBJ2-7 TRBV7-2 13 - TGTGCCAGCAGCTTAGAGCTCCATAGCGAGCAGTACTTC CASSLELHSEQYF
many TRBJ1-1 TRBV14 14 - TGTGCCAGCAGCCCCGGACGAGGTTCTGATGAAGCTTTCTTT CASSPGRGSDEAFF
- TRBJ2-3 TRBV28 16 TRBD2 TGTGCCAGCAGTACCCCTAGCGGGAGGGCGAGGGATACGCAGTATTTT CASSTPSGRARDTQYF
- TRBJ2-3 TRBV6-6 12 - TGTGCCAGCAGTTACTACTCAGATACGCAGTATTTT CASSYYSDTQYF
- TRBJ2-5 TRBV6-1 13 - TGTGCCAGCAGTGAAGGGAGCGAGGAGACCCAGTACTTC CASSEGSEETQYF
- TRBJ2-3 TRBV4-2 15 - TGTGCCAGCAGCCAAGATGGGAAAAACACAGATACGCAGTATTTT CASSQDGKNTDTQYF